The sequence of this TCR beta chain was determined in a study of blood T cell repertoires in COVID-19. Seattle patients were enrolled while actively infected and followed longitudinally. CDR3 length: 18 residues. Germline V lookup: CDR1 MGHRA, CDR2 YSYEKL. V lost 3 bases, J lost 1 base, and 5 bases stayed unmatched. Sequenced by immunoSEQ multiplex PCR; TCRdb stores in-frame clones only, minus some. The data contain approximately 210,000 clones, about nine tenths of them seen just once; the ten biggest clones take up more than 9%. The chain joins TRBV4-1 to TRBJ2-1, with 14 bases matching TRBD2. Source material: peripheral blood. The receptor's source is a man between 45 and 60 years old with COVID-19, enrolled during active disease. CDR3 region: CASSQGLAGVVSYNEQFF. The CDR3, as DNA: TGCGCCAGCAGCCAGGGACTAGCGGGAGTGGTTTCCTACAATGAGCAGTTCTTC.